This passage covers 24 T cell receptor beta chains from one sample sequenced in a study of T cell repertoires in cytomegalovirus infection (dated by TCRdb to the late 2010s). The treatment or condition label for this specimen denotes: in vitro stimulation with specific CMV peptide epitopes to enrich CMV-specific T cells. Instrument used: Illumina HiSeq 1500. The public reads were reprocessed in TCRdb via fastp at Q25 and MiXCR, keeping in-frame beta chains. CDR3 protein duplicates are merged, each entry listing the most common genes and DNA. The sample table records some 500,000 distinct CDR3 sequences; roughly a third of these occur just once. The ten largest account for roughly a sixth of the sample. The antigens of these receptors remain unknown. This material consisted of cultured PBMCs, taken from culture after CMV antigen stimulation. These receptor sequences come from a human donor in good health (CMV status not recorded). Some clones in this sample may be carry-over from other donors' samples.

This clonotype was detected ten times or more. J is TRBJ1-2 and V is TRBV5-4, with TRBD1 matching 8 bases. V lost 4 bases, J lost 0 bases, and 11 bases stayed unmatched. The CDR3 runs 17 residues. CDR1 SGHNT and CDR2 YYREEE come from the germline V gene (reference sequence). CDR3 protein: CASSPDRAPGANYGYTF. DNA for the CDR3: TGTGCCAGCAGCCCGGACAGGGCCCCTGGGGCTAACTATGGCTACACCTTC.

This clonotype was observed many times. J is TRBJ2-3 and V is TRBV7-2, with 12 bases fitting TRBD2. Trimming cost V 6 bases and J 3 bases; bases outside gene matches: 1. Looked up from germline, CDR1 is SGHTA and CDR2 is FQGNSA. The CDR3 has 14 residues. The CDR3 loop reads CASSGLAGTDTQYF. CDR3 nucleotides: TGTGCCAGCAGTGGACTAGCGGGAACAGATACGCAGTATTTT.

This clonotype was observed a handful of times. The CDR3 DNA follows: TGTGCCAGCAGCTCACCGAATAAAAACAGGGGTAGCACAGATACGCAGTATTTT. Amino acid sequence: CASSSPNKNRGSTDTQYF. The chain combines TRBV7-8 with TRBJ2-3; TRBD1 aligns across 7 bases. Germline V CDR1 and CDR2: SGHVS, FQNEAQ. This CDR3 comprises 18 residues. J gave up 0 bases and V 4 bases, and 13 bases lay outside the gene matches.

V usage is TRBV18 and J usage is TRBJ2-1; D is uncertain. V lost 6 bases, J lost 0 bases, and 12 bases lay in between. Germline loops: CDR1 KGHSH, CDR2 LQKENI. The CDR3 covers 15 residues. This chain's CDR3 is CASSTGRSSYNEQFF. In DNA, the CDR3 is TGTGCCAGCTCCACCGGACGTAGCTCCTACAATGAGCAGTTCTTC.

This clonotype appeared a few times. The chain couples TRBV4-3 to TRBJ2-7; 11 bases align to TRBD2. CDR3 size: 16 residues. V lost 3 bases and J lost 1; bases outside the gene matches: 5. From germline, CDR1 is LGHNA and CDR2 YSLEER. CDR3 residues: CASSHTTSGKSYEQYF. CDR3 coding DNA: TGCGCCAGCAGCCACACGACTAGCGGGAAATCCTACGAGCAGTACTTC.

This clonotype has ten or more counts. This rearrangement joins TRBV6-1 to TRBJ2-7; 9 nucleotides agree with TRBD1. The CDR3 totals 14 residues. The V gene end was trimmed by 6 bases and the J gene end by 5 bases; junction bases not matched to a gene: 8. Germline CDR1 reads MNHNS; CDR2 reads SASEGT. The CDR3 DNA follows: TGTGCCAGCAGGGAAACAGGGGGCTTGGACGAGCAGTACGTC. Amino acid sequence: CASRETGGLDEQYV.

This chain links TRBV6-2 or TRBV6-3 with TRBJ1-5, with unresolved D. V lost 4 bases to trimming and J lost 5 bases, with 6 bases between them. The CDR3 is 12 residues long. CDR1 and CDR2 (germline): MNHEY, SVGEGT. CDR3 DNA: TGTGCCAGCAGTTTGAAGGATCAGCCCCAGCATTTT. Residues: CASSLKDQPQHF.

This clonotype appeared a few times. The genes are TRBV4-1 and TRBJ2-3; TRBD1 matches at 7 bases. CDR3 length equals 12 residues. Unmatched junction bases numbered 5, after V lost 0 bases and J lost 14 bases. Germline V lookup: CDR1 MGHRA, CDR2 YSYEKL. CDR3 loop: CASSQDGTERYF. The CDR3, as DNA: TGCGCCAGCAGCCAAGATGGGACAGAACGGTATTTT.

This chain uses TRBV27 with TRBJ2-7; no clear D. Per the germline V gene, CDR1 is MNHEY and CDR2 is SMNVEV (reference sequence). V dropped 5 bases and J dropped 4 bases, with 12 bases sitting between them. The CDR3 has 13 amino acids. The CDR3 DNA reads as TGTGCCAGCAGTCCCCCCCGTATGTACGAGCAGTACTTC. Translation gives CASSPPRMYEQYF.

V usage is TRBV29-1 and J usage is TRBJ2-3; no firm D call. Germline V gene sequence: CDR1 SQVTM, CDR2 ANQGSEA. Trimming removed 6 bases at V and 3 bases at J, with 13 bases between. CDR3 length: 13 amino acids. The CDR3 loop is CSVKGRVTDTQYF. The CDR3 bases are TGCAGCGTGAAGGGTCGGGTTACAGATACGCAGTATTTT.

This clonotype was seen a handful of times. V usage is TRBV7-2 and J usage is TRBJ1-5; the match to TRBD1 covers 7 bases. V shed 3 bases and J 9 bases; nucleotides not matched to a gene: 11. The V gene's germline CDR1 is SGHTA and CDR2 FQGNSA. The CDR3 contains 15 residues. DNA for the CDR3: TGTGCCAGCAGCTTTGGGACAGTAGCGGGGATGCCCCAGCATTTT. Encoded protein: CASSFGTVAGMPQHF. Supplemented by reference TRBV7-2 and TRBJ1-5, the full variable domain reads GAGVSQSPSNKVTEKGKDVELRCDPISGHTALYWYRQSLGQGLEFLIYFQGNSAPDKSGLPSDRFSAERTGGSVSTLTIQRTQQEDSAVYLCASSFGTVAGMPQHFGDGTRLSIL.

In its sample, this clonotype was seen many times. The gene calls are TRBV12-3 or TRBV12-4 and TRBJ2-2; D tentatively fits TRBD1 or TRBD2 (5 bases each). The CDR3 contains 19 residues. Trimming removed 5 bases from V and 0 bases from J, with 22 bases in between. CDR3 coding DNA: TGTGCCAGCAGTCCCGGGACGGGTCTGTTGCGGTCGAACACCGGGGAGCTGTTTTTT. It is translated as CASSPGTGLLRSNTGELFF.

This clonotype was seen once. CDR3 region: CASSYSTGRNEQYV. The CDR3 DNA is TGTGCCAGCAGTTACTCGACAGGGCGCAACGAGCAGTACGTC. The rearrangement uses TRBV6-2 or TRBV6-3 and TRBJ2-7; the match to TRBD1 covers 7 bases. The CDR3 totals 14 residues. V was clipped by 0 bases and J by 5 bases; unmatched bases: 4. Germline CDR1 is MNHEY and CDR2 is SVGEGT.

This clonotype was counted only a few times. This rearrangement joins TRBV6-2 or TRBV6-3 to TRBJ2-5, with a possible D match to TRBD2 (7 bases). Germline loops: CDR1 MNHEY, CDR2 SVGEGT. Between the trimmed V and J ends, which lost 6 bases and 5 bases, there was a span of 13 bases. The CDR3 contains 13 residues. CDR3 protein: CASRPGGMETQYF. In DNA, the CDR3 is TGTGCCAGCAGGCCGGGGGGCATGGAGACCCAGTACTTC.

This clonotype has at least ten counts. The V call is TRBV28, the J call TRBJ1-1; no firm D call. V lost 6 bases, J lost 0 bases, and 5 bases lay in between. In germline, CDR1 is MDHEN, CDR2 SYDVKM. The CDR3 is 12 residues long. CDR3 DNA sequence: TGTGCCAGCAGCTCCGTGAACACTGAAGCTTTCTTT. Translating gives CASSSVNTEAFF.

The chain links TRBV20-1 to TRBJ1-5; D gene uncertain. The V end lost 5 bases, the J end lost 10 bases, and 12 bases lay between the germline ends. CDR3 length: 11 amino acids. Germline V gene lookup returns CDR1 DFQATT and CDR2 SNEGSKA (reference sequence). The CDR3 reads CSAGSEGPQHF. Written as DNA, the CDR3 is TGCAGTGCTGGGAGTGAGGGACCCCAGCATTTT.

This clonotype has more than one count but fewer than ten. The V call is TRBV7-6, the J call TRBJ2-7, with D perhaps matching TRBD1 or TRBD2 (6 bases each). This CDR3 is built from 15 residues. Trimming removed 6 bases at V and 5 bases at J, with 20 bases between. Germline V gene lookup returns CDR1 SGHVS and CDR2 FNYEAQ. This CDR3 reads CASSSKTGAPHEQYF. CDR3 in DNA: TGTGCCAGCAGTTCCAAGACGGGGGCTCCCCACGAGCAGTACTTC.

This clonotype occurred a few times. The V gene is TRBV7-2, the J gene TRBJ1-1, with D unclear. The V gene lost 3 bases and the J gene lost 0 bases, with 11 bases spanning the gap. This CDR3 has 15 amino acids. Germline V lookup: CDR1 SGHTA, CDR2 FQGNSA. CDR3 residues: CASSLDGSMNTEAFF. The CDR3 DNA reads TGTGCCAGCAGCTTGGACGGGTCGATGAACACTGAAGCTTTCTTT. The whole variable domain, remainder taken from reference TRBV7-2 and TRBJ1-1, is GAGVSQSPSNKVTEKGKDVELRCDPISGHTALYWYRQSLGQGLEFLIYFQGNSAPDKSGLPSDRFSAERTGGSVSTLTIQRTQQEDSAVYLCASSLDGSMNTEAFFGQGTRLTVV.

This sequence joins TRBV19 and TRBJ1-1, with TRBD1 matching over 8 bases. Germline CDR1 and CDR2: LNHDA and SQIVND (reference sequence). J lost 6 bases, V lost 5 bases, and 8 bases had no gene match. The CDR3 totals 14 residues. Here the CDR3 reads CASSFGQGVAEAFF. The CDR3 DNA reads TGTGCCAGTAGTTTTGGACAGGGAGTCGCTGAAGCTTTCTTT.

The CDR3: CASSQIPGTGRPPLHF. The CDR3 coding sequence is TGCGCCAGCAGCCAGATACCCGGGACAGGGCGGCCACCCCTCCACTTT. The V gene is TRBV4-1, the J gene TRBJ1-6; 9 bases fit TRBD1. This CDR3 contains 16 residues. Germline V lookup: CDR1 MGHRA, CDR2 YSYEKL. Trimming at V came to 3 bases and at J to 11 bases, leaving 11 bases not matched to a gene.

CDR3 sequence reads: CASSLAGTDLGTEAFF. The CDR3 DNA reads TGCGCCAGCAGCTTGGCCGGGACAGACCTGGGCACTGAAGCTTTCTTT. The V and J genes are TRBV5-1 and TRBJ1-1, with 7 bases matching TRBD1. J was trimmed by 4 bases and V by 0 bases; bases with no gene match: 9. CDR3 length: 16 residues. Germline V gene data show CDR1 as SGHRS and CDR2 as YFSETQ.

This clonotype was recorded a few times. The CDR3 coding sequence is TGTGCCAGCAGTTTGCTCTTGGGGGTGGGCAATGAGCAGTTCTTC. It yields the protein CASSLLLGVGNEQFF. The V and J genes are TRBV28 and TRBJ2-1; D may be TRBD1 or TRBD2 (5 bases each). Trimming cost V 3 bases and J 6 bases, with 15 bases left between them. CDR1 MDHEN and CDR2 SYDVKM come from the germline V gene. The CDR3 totals 15 residues.

The CDR3 DNA follows: TGTGCCACCGAGGGACTAGCGGTCCGGGGTGAGCAGTTCTTC. It codes for CATEGLAVRGEQFF. The rearrangement links TRBV24-1 to TRBJ2-1, with 11 bases fitting TRBD2. Trimming removed 9 bases from V and 9 bases from J; junction bases left unmatched: 9. The CDR3 sequence is 14 residues long. In germline, CDR1 is KGHDR, CDR2 SFDVKD.

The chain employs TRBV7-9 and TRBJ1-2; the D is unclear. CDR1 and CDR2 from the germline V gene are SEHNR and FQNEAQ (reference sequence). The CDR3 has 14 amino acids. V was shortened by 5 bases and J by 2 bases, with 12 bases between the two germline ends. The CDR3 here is CASSPIQLNYGYTF. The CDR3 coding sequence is TGTGCCAGCAGCCCCATACAGCTAAACTATGGCTACACCTTC.